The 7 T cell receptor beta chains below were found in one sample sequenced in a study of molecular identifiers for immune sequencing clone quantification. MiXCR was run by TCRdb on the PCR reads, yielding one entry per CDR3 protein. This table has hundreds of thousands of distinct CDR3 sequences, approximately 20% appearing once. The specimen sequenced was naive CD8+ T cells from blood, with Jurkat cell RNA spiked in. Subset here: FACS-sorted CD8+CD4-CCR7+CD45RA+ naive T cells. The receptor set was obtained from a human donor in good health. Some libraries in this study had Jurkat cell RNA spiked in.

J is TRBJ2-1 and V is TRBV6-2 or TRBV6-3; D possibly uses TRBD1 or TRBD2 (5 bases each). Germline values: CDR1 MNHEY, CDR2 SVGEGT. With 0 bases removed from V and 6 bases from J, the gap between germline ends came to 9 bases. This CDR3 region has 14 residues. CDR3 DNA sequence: TGTGCCAGCAGTTACTCGGGACCAGCCAATGAGCAGTTCTTC. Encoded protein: CASSYSGPANEQFF.

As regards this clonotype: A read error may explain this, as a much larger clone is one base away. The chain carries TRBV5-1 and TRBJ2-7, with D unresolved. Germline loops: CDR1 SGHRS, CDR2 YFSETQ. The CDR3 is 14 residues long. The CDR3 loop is CASSTPGIPYERYF. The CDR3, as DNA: TGCGCCAGCAGCACCCCTGGGATTCCCTACGAGCGGTACTTC.

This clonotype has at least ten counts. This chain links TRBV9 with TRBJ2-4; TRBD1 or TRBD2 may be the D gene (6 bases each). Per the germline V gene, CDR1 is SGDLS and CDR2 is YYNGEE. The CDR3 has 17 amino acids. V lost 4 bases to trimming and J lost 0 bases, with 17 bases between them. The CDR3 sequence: CASSLSGGDLAKNIQYF. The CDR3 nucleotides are TGTGCCAGCAGCTTGTCCGGGGGCGACTTAGCCAAAAACATTCAGTACTTC.

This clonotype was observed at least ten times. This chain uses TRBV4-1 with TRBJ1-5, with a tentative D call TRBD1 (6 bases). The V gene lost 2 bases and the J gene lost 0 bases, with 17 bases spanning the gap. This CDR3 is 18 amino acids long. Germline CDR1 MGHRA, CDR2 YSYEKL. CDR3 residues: CASSQFQPGTHSNQPQHF. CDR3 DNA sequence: TGCGCCAGCAGCCAATTCCAACCCGGGACACATAGCAATCAGCCCCAGCATTTT.

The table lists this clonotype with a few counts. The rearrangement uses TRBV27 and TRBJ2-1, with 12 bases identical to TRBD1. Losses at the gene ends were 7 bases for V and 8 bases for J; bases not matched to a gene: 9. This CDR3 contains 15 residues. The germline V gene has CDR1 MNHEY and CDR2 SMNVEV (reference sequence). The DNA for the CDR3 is TGTGCCAGCACCCTCTCGGGGACAGGGGGCCATGAGCAGTTCTTC. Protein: CASTLSGTGGHEQFF.

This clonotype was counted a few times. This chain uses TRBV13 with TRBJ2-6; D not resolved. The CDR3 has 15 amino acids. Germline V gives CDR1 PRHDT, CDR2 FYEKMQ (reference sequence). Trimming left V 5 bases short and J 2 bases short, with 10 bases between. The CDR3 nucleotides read TGTGCCAGCAGCAGACTTCAGGCTGGGGCCAACGTCCTGACTTTC. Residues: CASSRLQAGANVLTF.

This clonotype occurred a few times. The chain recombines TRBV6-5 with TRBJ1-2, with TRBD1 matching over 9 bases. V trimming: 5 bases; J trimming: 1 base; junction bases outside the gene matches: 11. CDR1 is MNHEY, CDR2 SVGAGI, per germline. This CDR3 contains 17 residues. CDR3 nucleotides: TGTGCCAGCAGTACCGGGACAGGGCACAATTTTAACTATGGCTACACCTTC. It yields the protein CASSTGTGHNFNYGYTF.